This T cell receptor (beta chain) was obtained from a study of shared clonotypes between healthy human individuals. Naivety among CD8 cells was defined by CD45RO negativity and positive CCR7 selection, thereby excluding terminally differentiated effector memory CD45RA+ cells. The repertoire was sequenced with immunoSEQ multiplex PCR; TCRdb's copy has only in-frame clones and lacks some. The sample gives hundreds of thousands of clones, roughly 96% of which show up once; 0.11% is in the top ten. CDR3 length: 14 residues. Germline assignment: CDR1 LNHDA and CDR2 SQIVND (reference sequence). V dropped 6 bases and J dropped 2 bases, with 13 bases sitting between them.

Sequencing was carried out using naive CD8+ T cells sorted from blood. The receptor was isolated from a woman under 40 in good health. The chain links TRBV19 to TRBJ1-1; D is perhaps TRBD1 (6 bases). CDR3 sequence reads: CASRYGTSNTEAFF. The CDR3 DNA reads TGTGCCAGTAGGTACGGGACATCAAACACTGAAGCTTTCTTT.